The clone carrying this TCR beta chain was recorded a few times. Its specificity is unknown. This CDR3 comprises 16 residues. Deletions cut 0 bases from V and 5 bases from J, with 19 bases between. From germline, CDR1 is GTSNPN and CDR2 SVGIG (reference sequence). The data derive from a study of cytotoxic CD8 clonotypes in ibrutinib-treated CLL. Across the study: Within the patient group, 11 were relapsed/refractory and approximately 14 treatment-naive, and 17 to 18 were IGHV unmutated. Whole-study findings and limits: Public clonotypes (which were uncommon) either contracted or remained stable on treatment.

Clones were read by immunoSEQ multiplex PCR, and TCRdb kept only the in-frame ones, dropping some. Of 150,000 to 200,000 clones listed, approximately 90% were seen once; the top ten hold around 3.1%. Cryopreserved PBMCs were the source of about 2.2 micrograms of genomic DNA, which went to TCR beta libraries. Sequencing used PBMCs, obtained at disease progression, from a patient treated with ibrutinib. The sequence was obtained from a human donor with chronic lymphocytic leukemia. V gene TRBV30 combines with J gene TRBJ2-5; D call uncertain. The CDR3 DNA follows: TGTGCCTGGAGTGTAATGAGACTCATACCCCGGGAGACCCAGTACTTC. Amino acids: CAWSVMRLIPRETQYF. Complete variable domain (other parts from reference TRBV30 and TRBJ2-5): SQTIHQWPATLVQPVGSPLSLECTVEGTSNPNLYWYRQAAGRGLQLLFYSVGIGQISSEVPQNLSASRPQDRQFILSSKKLLLSDSGFYLCAWSVMRLIPRETQYFGPGTRLLVL.